The 24 T cell receptor beta chains listed next were all sequenced from one sample in a study of cytomegalovirus exposure and HLA in healthy donors. Use of 60 Vbeta and 13 Jbeta primers characterized the PCR. Generated by immunoSEQ multiplex PCR, the TCRdb table keeps only in-frame clones and is missing some. Of 130,000 or so clones listed, about four fifths are singletons. Sequenced material: PBMCs. These receptors were taken from a man aged 30 to 45 in good health and CMV-seronegative.

The chain joins TRBV5-6 to TRBJ1-3; D is unresolved. V was trimmed by 4 bases and J by 3 bases, leaving 14 bases between them. The germline gives CDR1 SGHDT, CDR2 YYEEEE. The CDR3 sequence is 15 residues long. CDR3 coding DNA: TGTGCCAGCAGCCTGAGCCCCGGTTTTGGAAACACCATATATTTT. This translates into CASSLSPGFGNTIYF.

The chain links TRBV4-3 to TRBJ2-3; no clear D gene. V gave up 0 bases and J gave up 0 bases, with 16 bases separating them. The CDR3 is 18 amino acids. The germline V gene encodes CDR1 LGHNA and CDR2 YSLEER. DNA for the CDR3: TGCGCCAGCAGCCAAGAATTTGTTGGCTCTCCTAGCACAGATACGCAGTATTTT. This gives the protein CASSQEFVGSPSTDTQYF.

CDR3 sequence (DNA): TGTGCCAGCAGTTCCGGGACAGGGGGAATCTATGGCTACACCTTC. This gives the protein CASSSGTGGIYGYTF. The chain has TRBV28 and TRBJ1-2; TRBD1 agrees at 11 bases. The J segment lost 4 bases and the V segment lost 4 bases, leaving 5 bases of the junction unmatched. CDR1 is MDHEN, CDR2 SYDVKM, per germline. The CDR3 spans 15 residues.

The V gene is TRBV30, the J gene TRBJ1-4; D is undetermined. CDR1 and CDR2 (germline): GTSNPN, SVGIG (reference sequence). The CDR3 runs 10 residues. V lost 1 base and J lost 10, with 4 bases in between. The DNA for the CDR3 is TGTGCCTGGAGTGGCAGAAAACTGTTTTTT. Protein: CAWSGRKLFF.

This sequence joins TRBV7-6 and TRBJ2-7; D unclear. Trimming left V 5 bases short and J 6 bases short, with 14 bases between. CDR1 and CDR2 (germline): SGHVS, FNYEAQ. This CDR3 spans 13 amino acids. CDR3: CASSPTGTGEQYF. For the CDR3, the DNA is TGTGCCAGCAGCCCGACCGGTACGGGCGAGCAGTACTTC. Drawing the rest from reference TRBV7-6 and TRBJ2-7, the complete variable domain is GAGVSQSPRYKVTKRGQDVALRCDPISGHVSLYWYRQALGQGPEFLTYFNYEAQQDKSGLPNDRFSAERPEGSISTLTIQRTEQRDSAMYRCASSPTGTGEQYFGPGTRLTVT.

This chain joins TRBV19 and TRBJ2-1, with 9 bases that match TRBD1. The CDR3 covers 16 residues. Germline V gene sequence: CDR1 LNHDA, CDR2 SQIVND (reference sequence). The junction had 6 bases not matched to a gene; V was cut back by 6 bases and J by 0 bases. The CDR3 is CASRTGGAGSYNEQFF. The CDR3 DNA reads TGTGCCAGTAGAACAGGGGGCGCAGGCTCCTACAATGAGCAGTTCTTC.

The genes are TRBV10-1 and TRBJ1-1, with 9 positions matching TRBD1. CDR1 and CDR2 from the germline V gene are WNHNN and SYGVQD (reference sequence). V dropped 5 bases and J dropped 6; count of bases not matched to a gene: 4. This CDR3 region has 13 residues. The chain's CDR3 is CASSSRTGAEAFF. The CDR3, as DNA: TGCGCCAGCAGTTCCCGGACAGGGGCTGAAGCTTTCTTT.

The genes are TRBV7-2 and TRBJ2-4, with 8 bases matching TRBD2. The CDR3 is 17 amino acids. Germline loops: CDR1 SGHTA, CDR2 FQGNSA. J lost 2 bases, V lost 1 base, and 7 bases had no gene match. This chain's CDR3 is CASSLERGGGSKNIQYF. The CDR3 coding sequence is TGTGCCAGCAGCTTAGAACGGGGGGGCGGTTCCAAAAACATTCAGTACTTC.

This sequence joins TRBV5-1 and TRBJ1-3; 8 bases fit TRBD1. Germline lookup yields CDR1 SGHRS and CDR2 YFSETQ. The trim removed 3 bases at V and 0 bases at J, leaving 2 bases unmatched. CDR3 length: 15 amino acids. The CDR3 is CASSWGQVSGNTIYF. The CDR3 DNA sequence: TGCGCCAGCAGCTGGGGACAGGTCTCTGGAAACACCATATATTTT. Combining the CDR3 with reference TRBV5-1 and TRBJ1-3 gives the whole variable domain KAGVTQTPRYLIKTRGQQVTLSCSPISGHRSVSWYQQTPGQGLQFLFEYFSETQRNKGNFPGRFSGRQFSNSRSEMNVSTLELGDSALYLCASSWGQVSGNTIYFGEGSWLTVV.

The rearrangement uses TRBV2 and TRBJ1-2; 8 bases match TRBD1. The CDR3 spans 15 residues. Trimming at V came to 7 bases and at J to 4 bases, leaving 11 bases not matched to a gene. Germline CDR1 SNHLY, CDR2 FYNNEI. CDR3 region: CASNFPAGQVYGYTF. CDR3 sequence (DNA): TGTGCCAGCAACTTCCCGGCGGGACAGGTCTATGGCTACACCTTC. The whole variable domain, filled in from reference TRBV2 and TRBJ1-2, reads EPEVTQTPSHQVTQMGQEVILRCVPISNHLYFYWYRQILGQKVEFLVSFYNNEISEKSEIFDDQFSVERPDGSNFTLKIRSTKLEDSAMYFCASNFPAGQVYGYTFGSGTRLTVV.

This chain connects TRBV11-3 to TRBJ1-3; D might be TRBD1 (5 bases). The V gene's germline CDR1 is SGHNT and CDR2 YENEEA. V gave up 5 bases and J gave up 2 bases, with 10 bases separating them. The CDR3 consists of 14 residues. CDR3 DNA: TGTGCCAGCAGCCGGGGGTACACTGGAAACACCATATATTTT. It yields the protein CASSRGYTGNTIYF.

This rearrangement joins TRBV29-1 to TRBJ2-7; 9 nucleotides match TRBD2. The germline CDR1 and CDR2 sequences are SQVTM and ANQGSEA. CDR3 length: 11 residues. J was trimmed by 5 bases and V by 5 bases; bases with no gene match: 1. The CDR3 loop reads CSVLAGDEQYF. As DNA, the CDR3 is TGCAGCGTTTTAGCGGGGGACGAGCAGTACTTC.

The table lists this clone with a few counts. The chain has TRBV2 and TRBJ2-1; 7 nucleotides agree with TRBD2. CDR1 SNHLY and CDR2 FYNNEI come from the germline V gene. The CDR3 length is 13 residues. V gave up 5 bases and J gave up 5 bases; unmatched junction bases: 3. The CDR3 is CASSLAEHNEQFF. In nucleotides, the CDR3 is TGTGCCAGCAGTCTAGCGGAACACAATGAGCAGTTCTTC.

The chain joins TRBV29-1 to TRBJ1-1, with no clear D. Germline CDR1 is SQVTM and CDR2 is ANQGSEA. The V gene lost 6 bases and the J gene lost 1 base, with 12 bases spanning the gap. The CDR3 totals 13 residues. The CDR3 protein is CSVAVQRNTEAFF. The CDR3 region has the DNA TGCAGCGTAGCGGTACAGCGGAACACTGAAGCTTTCTTT.

This chain uses TRBV28 with TRBJ1-6, with a weak D call TRBD1 (6 bases). CDR1 MDHEN and CDR2 SYDVKM come from the germline V gene. The CDR3 runs to 14 residues. The ends were cut back, 5 bases at V and 8 bases at J, with 13 bases in the middle. CDR3 region: CASSQGQSYSPLHF. The CDR3 DNA reads TGTGCCAGCAGTCAAGGACAGAGTTATTCACCCCTCCACTTT.

This chain joins TRBV19 and TRBJ1-1; 12 bases are a match to TRBD1. This CDR3 has 13 amino acids. Germline-derived CDR1 and CDR2 are LNHDA and SQIVND (reference sequence). Unmatched junction bases numbered 5, after V lost 5 bases and J lost 10 bases. This CDR3 reads CASSLGQGAAAFF. In DNA form, the CDR3 reads TGTGCCAGTAGTCTGGGACAGGGGGCTGCAGCTTTCTTT.

The chain joins TRBV15 to TRBJ1-3; D not resolved. The length of the CDR3 is 16 residues. V was clipped by 5 bases and J by 0 bases, with 14 bases between them. In germline, CDR1 is LNHNV, CDR2 YYDKDF (reference sequence). As DNA, the CDR3 is TGTGCCACCAGCCTGAGGGTTCTGGACTCTGGAAACACCATATATTTT. It encodes CATSLRVLDSGNTIYF.

The rearrangement joins TRBV5-1 to TRBJ1-1; D is ambiguous. The V gene lost 2 bases and the J gene lost 5 bases, with 13 bases spanning the gap. Germline V lookup: CDR1 SGHRS, CDR2 YFSETQ. The CDR3 contains 14 residues. The CDR3 region is CASSLSTGRTEAFF. CDR3 in DNA: TGCGCCAGCAGCTTATCAACGGGTAGGACTGAAGCTTTCTTT.

The rearrangement joins TRBV5-1 to TRBJ1-5, with 7 bases fitting TRBD1. The CDR3 has 18 amino acids. Germline CDR1 SGHRS, CDR2 YFSETQ. V lost 3 bases to trimming and J lost 0 bases; unmatched junction nucleotides: 12. The DNA for the CDR3 is TGCGCCAGCAGCTCCCGCCAGGGGACAGTCTATAGCAATCAGCCCCAGCATTTT. Translating gives CASSSRQGTVYSNQPQHF.

The rearrangement uses TRBV7-8 and TRBJ1-4; D gene unclear. CDR3 size: 12 residues. The germline CDR1 and CDR2 sequences are SGHVS and FQNEAQ. Trimming pared 5 bases from V and 8 bases from J, leaving 9 bases between. CDR3 protein: CASSPPAEKLFF. CDR3 coding DNA: TGTGCCAGCAGCCCACCTGCGGAAAAACTGTTTTTT.

The rearrangement uses TRBV7-9 and TRBJ2-3; D gene unclear. The germline V gene has CDR1 SEHNR and CDR2 FQNEAQ (reference sequence). Trimming removed 5 bases at V and 8 bases at J, with 8 bases between. CDR3 length: 11 amino acids. The CDR3 sequence is CASSEIGTQYF. The CDR3 DNA reads TGTGCCAGCAGCGAGATCGGTACGCAGTATTTT.

The chain is built from TRBV5-4 and TRBJ2-7; D is perhaps TRBD1 (6 bases). Germline V gives CDR1 SGHNT, CDR2 YYREEE (reference sequence). The CDR3 has 12 residues. The V and J ends lost 4 bases and 6 bases respectively, with 11 bases between them. This chain's CDR3 is CASSTGTAEQYF. CDR3 nucleotide sequence: TGTGCCAGCAGCACAGGGACCGCCGAGCAGTACTTC.

The chain couples TRBV6-1 to TRBJ2-7; TRBD1 aligns across 8 bases. Trimming cost V 4 bases and J 7 bases; bases outside gene matches: 9. CDR3 length equals 14 residues. In germline, CDR1 is MNHNS, CDR2 SASEGT. CDR3: CASSVRTGSYEQYF. CDR3 coding DNA: TGTGCCAGCAGTGTGAGGACAGGGTCTTATGAGCAGTACTTC.

The gene calls are TRBV11-2 and TRBJ2-4, with a possible D match to TRBD2 (6 bases). V was clipped by 1 base and J by 12 bases, with 10 bases between them. The CDR3 loop spans 12 amino acids. Per the germline V gene, CDR1 is SGHAT and CDR2 is FQNNGV. The chain's CDR3 is CASSLVRENQYF. CDR3 nucleotide sequence: TGTGCCAGCAGCTTAGTTCGGGAGAATCAGTACTTC.